This TCR beta chain was identified in a study of read filtering for tumor transcriptome and immune sequencing. Study summary: By R-ISS, stages I, II and III held about 8, 17 and 7 patients. Broader study findings: This fraction held mixed bone marrow immune cells after CD138-negative sorting. Dropping single-read clonotypes raised IR-seq and RNA-seq shared-clonotype correlation.

Comments on this clonotype: Antigen specificity is unknown.

The germline V gene encodes CDR1 LNHDA and CDR2 SQIVND (reference sequence). The CDR3 totals 18 residues. V lost 6 bases and J lost 7; bases outside the gene matches: 20. From 300 to 400 ng of RNA, a library with molecular barcoded alpha/delta and beta/gamma adaptors was made. TCRdb used MiXCR to reprocess the reads, holding one entry per CDR3 protein. The profile shows more than 900 distinct CDR3 sequences, around 76% of them singletons. The V call is TRBV19, the J call TRBJ2-1, with TRBD2 matching 8 bases. This TCR derives from a donor aged 40 or older with multiple myeloma. This table probably holds off-target reads from a library built for another chain. Sequenced material: a population of CD138-negative cells sorted from bone marrow. CDR3 amino acids: CASSPRSLAGSLGNEQFF. For the CDR3, the DNA is TGTGCCAGTAGCCCTCGGAGTTTAGCGGGATCCTTAGGGAATGAGCAGTTCTTC.